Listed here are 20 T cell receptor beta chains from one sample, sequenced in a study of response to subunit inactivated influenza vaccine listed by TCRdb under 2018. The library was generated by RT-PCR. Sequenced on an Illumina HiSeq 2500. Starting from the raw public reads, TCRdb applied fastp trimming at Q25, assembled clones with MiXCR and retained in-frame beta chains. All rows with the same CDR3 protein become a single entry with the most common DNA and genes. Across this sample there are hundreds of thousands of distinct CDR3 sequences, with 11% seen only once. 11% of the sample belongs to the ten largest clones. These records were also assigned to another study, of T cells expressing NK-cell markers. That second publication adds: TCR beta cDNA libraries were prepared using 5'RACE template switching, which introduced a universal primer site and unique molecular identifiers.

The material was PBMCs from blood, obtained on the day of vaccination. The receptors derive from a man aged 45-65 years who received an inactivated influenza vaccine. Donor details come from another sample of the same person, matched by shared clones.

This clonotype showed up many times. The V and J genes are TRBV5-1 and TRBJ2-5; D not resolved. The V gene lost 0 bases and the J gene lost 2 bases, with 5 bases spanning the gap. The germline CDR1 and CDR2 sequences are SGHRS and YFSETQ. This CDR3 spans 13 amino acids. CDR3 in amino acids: CASSLVPQETQYF. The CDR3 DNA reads TGCGCCAGCAGCTTGGTTCCTCAAGAGACCCAGTACTTC.

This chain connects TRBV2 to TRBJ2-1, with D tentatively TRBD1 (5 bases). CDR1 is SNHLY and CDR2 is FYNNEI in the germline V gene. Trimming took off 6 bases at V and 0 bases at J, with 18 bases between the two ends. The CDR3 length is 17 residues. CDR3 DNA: TGTGCCAGCAGGGCGCCTGATGGACAAAGCTCCTACAATGAGCAGTTCTTC. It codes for CASRAPDGQSSYNEQFF.

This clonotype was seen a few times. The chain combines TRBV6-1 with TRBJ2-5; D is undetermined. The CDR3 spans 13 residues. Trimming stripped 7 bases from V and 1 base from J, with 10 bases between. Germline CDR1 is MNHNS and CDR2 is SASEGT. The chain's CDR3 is CASKVRGQETQYF. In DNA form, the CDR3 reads TGTGCCAGCAAGGTGCGCGGCCAAGAGACCCAGTACTTC.

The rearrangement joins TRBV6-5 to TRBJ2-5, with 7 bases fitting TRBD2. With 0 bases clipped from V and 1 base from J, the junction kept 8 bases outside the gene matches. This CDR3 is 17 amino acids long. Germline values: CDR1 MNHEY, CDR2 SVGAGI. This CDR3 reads CASSYSKSGASQETQYF. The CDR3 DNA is TGTGCCAGCAGTTACTCGAAGAGCGGGGCTAGCCAAGAGACCCAGTACTTC.

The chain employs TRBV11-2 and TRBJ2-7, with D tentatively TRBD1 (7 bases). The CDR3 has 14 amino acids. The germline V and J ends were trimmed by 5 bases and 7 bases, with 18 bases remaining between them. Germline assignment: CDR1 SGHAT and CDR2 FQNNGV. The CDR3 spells CASSISEGAGEQYF. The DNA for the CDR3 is TGTGCCAGCAGCATCTCGGAGGGGGCGGGGGAGCAGTACTTC. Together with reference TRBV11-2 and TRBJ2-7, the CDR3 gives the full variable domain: EAGVAQSPRYKIIEKRQSVAFWCNPISGHATLYWYQQILGQGPKLLIQFQNNGVVDDSQLPKDRFSAERLKGVDSTLKIQPAKLEDSAVYLCASSISEGAGEQYFGPGTRLTVT.

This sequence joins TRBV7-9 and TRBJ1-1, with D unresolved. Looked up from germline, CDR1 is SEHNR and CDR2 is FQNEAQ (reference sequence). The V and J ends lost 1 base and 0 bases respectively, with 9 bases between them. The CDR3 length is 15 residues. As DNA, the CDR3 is TGTGCCAGCAGCTTAGGGGTAAACGTGAACACTGAAGCTTTCTTT. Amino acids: CASSLGVNVNTEAFF.

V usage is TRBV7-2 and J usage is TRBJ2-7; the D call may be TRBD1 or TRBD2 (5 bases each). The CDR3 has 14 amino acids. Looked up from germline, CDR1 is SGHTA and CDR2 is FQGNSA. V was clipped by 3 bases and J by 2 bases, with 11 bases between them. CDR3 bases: TGTGCCAGCAGCTTCCGGGACCTCCCCTACGAGCAGTACTTC. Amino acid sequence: CASSFRDLPYEQYF.

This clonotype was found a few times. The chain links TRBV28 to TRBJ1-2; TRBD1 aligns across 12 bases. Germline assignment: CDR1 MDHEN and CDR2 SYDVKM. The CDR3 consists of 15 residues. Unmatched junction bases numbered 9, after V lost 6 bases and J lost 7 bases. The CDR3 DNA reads TGTGCCAGCAGAGTAACCGGGACAGGGGGCTTTGGCTACACCTTC. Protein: CASRVTGTGGFGYTF.

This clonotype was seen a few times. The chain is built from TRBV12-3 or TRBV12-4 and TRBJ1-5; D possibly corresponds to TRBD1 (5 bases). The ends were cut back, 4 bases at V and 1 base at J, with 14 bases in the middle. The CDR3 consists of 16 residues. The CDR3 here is CASSSTVGTSNQPQHF. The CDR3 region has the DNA TGTGCCAGCAGTTCTACCGTCGGGACCAGCAATCAGCCCCAGCATTTT.

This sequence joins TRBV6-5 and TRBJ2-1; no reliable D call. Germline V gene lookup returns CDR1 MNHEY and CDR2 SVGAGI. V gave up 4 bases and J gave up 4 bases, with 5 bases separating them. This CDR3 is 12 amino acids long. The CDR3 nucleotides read TGTGCCAGCAGTTCCGAGTACAATGAGCAGTTCTTC. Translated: CASSSEYNEQFF.

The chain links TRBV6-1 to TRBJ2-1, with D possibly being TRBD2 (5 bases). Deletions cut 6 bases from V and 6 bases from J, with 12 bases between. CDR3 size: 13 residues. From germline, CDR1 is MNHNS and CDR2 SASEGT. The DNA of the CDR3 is TGTGCCAGCAGGGCTTCGGGGTCCAATGAGCAGTTCTTC. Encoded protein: CASRASGSNEQFF.

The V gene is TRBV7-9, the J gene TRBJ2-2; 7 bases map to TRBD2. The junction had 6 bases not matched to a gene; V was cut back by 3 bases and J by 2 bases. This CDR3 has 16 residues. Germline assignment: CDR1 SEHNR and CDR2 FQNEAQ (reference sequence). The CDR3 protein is CASSLGLADNTGELFF. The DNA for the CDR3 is TGTGCCAGCAGCTTGGGCCTAGCGGATAACACCGGGGAGCTGTTTTTT. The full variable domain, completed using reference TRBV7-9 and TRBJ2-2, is DTGVSQNPRHKITKRGQNVTFRCDPISEHNRLYWYRQTLGQGPEFLTYFQNEAQLEKSRLLSDRFSAERPKGSFSTLEIQRTEQGDSAMYLCASSLGLADNTGELFFGEGSRLTVL.

For the CDR3, the DNA is TGTGCCAGCAACGCAGGCCCTAGTATCACCGGGGAGCTGTTTTTT. Protein sequence: CASNAGPSITGELFF. The chain couples TRBV7-2 to TRBJ2-2; no clear D gene. Germline CDR1 and CDR2: SGHTA and FQGNSA. The CDR3 sequence is 15 residues long. Trimming removed 7 bases from V and 4 bases from J, with 16 bases in between.

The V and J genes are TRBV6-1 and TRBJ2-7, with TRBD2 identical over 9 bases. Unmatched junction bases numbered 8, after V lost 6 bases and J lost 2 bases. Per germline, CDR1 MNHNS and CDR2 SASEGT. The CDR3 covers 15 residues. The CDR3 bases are TGTGCCAGCAGCCGATCTAGCGGGATTCCCTACGAGCAGTACTTC. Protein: CASSRSSGIPYEQYF.

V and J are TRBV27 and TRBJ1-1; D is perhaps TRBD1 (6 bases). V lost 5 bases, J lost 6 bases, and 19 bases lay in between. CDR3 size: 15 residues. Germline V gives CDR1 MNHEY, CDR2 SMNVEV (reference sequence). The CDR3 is CASSPGGLVGSEAFF. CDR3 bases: TGTGCCAGCAGTCCGGGGGGCCTGGTCGGGTCTGAAGCTTTCTTT.

The CDR3 DNA reads TGCAGTGCTACGGACAGGGGCAGGACAGATACGCAGTATTTT. Protein product: CSATDRGRTDTQYF. The rearrangement uses TRBV20-1 and TRBJ2-3; 9 nucleotides align to TRBD1. J gave up 3 bases and V 4 bases, and 5 bases lay outside the gene matches. Germline CDR1 is DFQATT and CDR2 is SNEGSKA (reference sequence). This CDR3 is built from 14 residues.

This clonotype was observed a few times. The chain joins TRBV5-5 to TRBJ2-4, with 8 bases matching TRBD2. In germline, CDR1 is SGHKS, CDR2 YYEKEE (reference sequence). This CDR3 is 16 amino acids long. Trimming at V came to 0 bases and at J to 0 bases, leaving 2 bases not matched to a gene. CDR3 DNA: TGTGCCAGCAGCTTGGTGGCGGGAGGAGCCAAAAACATTCAGTACTTC. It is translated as CASSLVAGGAKNIQYF.

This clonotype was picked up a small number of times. The DNA for the CDR3 is TGTGCCAGTAGTGACCCAAGGAGGCGAGCGGATACGCAGTATTTT. This gives the protein CASSDPRRRADTQYF. This chain uses TRBV19 with TRBJ2-3; tentatively, D is TRBD2 (5 bases). The V end was cut by 5 bases, the J end by 6 bases, with 18 bases between. The CDR3 length is 15 residues. Germline CDR1 is LNHDA and CDR2 is SQIVND (reference sequence).

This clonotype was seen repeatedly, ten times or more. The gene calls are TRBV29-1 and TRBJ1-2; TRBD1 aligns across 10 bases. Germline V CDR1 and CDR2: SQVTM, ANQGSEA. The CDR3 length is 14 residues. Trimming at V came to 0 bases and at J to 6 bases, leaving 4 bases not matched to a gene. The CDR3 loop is CSVEEGGTGDGYTF. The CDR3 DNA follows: TGCAGCGTTGAAGAAGGTGGGACAGGGGATGGCTACACCTTC. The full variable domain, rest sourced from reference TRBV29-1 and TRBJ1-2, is SAVISQKPSRDICQRGTSLTIQCQVDSQVTMMFWYRQQPGQSLTLIATANQGSEATYESGFVIDKFPISRPNLTFSTLTVSNMSPEDSSIYLCSVEEGGTGDGYTFGSGTRLTVV.

This chain's CDR3 is CASSLESRSYGYTF. The CDR3 bases are TGTGCCAGCAGCTTAGAGTCCCGAAGCTATGGCTACACCTTC. The chain joins TRBV7-9 to TRBJ1-2; D not certain. The CDR3 consists of 14 residues. V was pared by 1 base and J by 4 bases, with 10 bases between. Germline V lookup: CDR1 SEHNR, CDR2 FQNEAQ (reference sequence).